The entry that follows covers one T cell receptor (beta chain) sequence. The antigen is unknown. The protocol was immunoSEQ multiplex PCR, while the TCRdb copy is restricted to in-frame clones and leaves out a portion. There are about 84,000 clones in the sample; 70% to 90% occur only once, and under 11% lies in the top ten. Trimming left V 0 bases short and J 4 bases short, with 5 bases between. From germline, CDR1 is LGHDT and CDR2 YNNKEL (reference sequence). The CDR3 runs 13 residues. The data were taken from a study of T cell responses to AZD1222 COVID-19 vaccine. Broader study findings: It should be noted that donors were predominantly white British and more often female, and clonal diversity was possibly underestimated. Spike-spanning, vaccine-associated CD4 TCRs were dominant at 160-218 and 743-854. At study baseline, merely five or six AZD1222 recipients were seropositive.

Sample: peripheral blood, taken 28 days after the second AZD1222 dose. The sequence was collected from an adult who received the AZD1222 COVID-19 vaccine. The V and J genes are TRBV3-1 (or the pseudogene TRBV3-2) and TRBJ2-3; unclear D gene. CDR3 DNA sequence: TGTGCCAGCAGCCAAGATCGGGCAGATACGCAGTATTTT. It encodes CASSQDRADTQYF.